This T cell receptor beta chain comes out of a study of shared clonotypes between healthy human individuals. Study outcomes and limitations: Sequencing depth was expected to influence donor clonotype sharing. Rarefaction showed that sequencing of sorted subsets was incomplete (despite large depth).

This clone is a singleton in its sample. Its target is unknown. After removal of 4 bases from V and 2 bases from J, the junction contained 9 bases not matched to a gene. In germline, CDR1 is SGHAT, CDR2 FQNNGV. The CDR3 runs 16 residues. Generated by immunoSEQ multiplex PCR, the TCRdb table keeps only in-frame clones and is missing some. The sample has more than 900,000 clones, about 80% seen once. The source material was memory CD4+ T cells from PBMCs. Subset denoted: CD45RA-negative fraction. The genes are TRBV11-2 and TRBJ1-2; 8 bases map to TRBD1. This clonotype originated in a young man in good health. Some clones in this sample may be carry-over from other donors' samples. CDR3: CASSSRDRTLNYGYTF. CDR3 sequence (DNA): TGTGCCAGCAGCTCACGGGACAGGACCTTGAACTATGGCTACACCTTC.